This T cell receptor (beta chain) was retrieved from a study of OX40 agonist ivuxolimab in advanced cancers. Study summary: Partial responses occurred in three patients (one hepatocellular carcinoma, two cutaneous melanoma).

Germline CDR1 is SGHTA and CDR2 is FQGTGA. Deletions cut 2 bases from V and 5 bases from J, with 5 bases between. This CDR3 has 12 amino acids. Using immunoSEQ multiplex PCR, the repertoire was profiled, and TCRdb retains in-frame clones only, with some absent. Of roughly 20,000 clones listed, 80% to 85% were seen once; the top ten hold 3% to 4%. The chain combines TRBV7-3 with TRBJ2-3, with D hard to call. The material was CD4+ or CD8+ T cells sorted from blood, obtained in a trial of the OX40 agonist ivuxolimab. The receptor was derived from an adult with an advanced solid tumor such as melanoma, head and neck, liver or kidney cancer. The CDR3 region is CASSLQGDTQYF. The CDR3 nucleotides read TGTGCCAGCAGCTTACAAGGAGATACGCAGTATTTT.